Following are 8 T cell receptor beta chains from one sample sequenced in a study of control samples from healthy donors and cancer patients. Measured with immunoSEQ multiplex PCR; TCRdb has only the in-frame clones, and not every one. The sample includes 100,000 to 150,000 clones, over 75% seen only once; the top ten take more than 2%. Sequencing was performed on blood. These receptors were taken from a man between 18 and 29 years old in good health.

V usage is TRBV2 and J usage is TRBJ2-3, with 9 positions matching TRBD2. The CDR3 has 15 residues. CDR1 is SNHLY, CDR2 FYNNEI, per germline. Trimming cost V 4 bases and J 6 bases; bases outside gene matches: 8. The CDR3 spells CASSGGSGRMDTQYF. CDR3 DNA: TGTGCCAGCAGTGGTGGTAGCGGGAGAATGGATACGCAGTATTTT.

The chain employs TRBV24-1 and TRBJ2-1; 8 bases fit TRBD1. The CDR3 spans 17 residues. Looked up from germline, CDR1 is KGHDR and CDR2 is SFDVKD. With 3 bases clipped from V and 6 bases from J, the junction kept 12 bases outside the gene matches. CDR3 DNA: TGTGCCACCAGTGATACCAGTACCGGGACAGGCATCAATGAGCAGTTCTTC. Translated, it gives CATSDTSTGTGINEQFF.

The V call is TRBV2, the J call TRBJ1-1; a weak D match, TRBD1 (5 bases). CDR3 size: 15 residues. V was cut by 2 bases and J by 1 base, with 11 bases left in between. CDR1 and CDR2 from the germline V gene are SNHLY and FYNNEI. CDR3 region: CASSELRGGNTEAFF. DNA for the CDR3: TGTGCCAGCAGTGAATTACGGGGGGGGAACACTGAAGCTTTCTTT.

V is TRBV14 and J is TRBJ1-1; 9 nucleotides align to TRBD1. This CDR3 has 16 residues. The J segment lost 11 bases and the V segment lost 0 bases, leaving 13 bases of the junction unmatched. CDR1 SGHDN and CDR2 FVKESK come from the germline V gene. CDR3 bases: TGTGCCAGCAGCCAAGATGTGGCCGGGACAGGGCTCTCGGCTTTCTTT. This sequence encodes CASSQDVAGTGLSAFF.

The chain links TRBV11-1 to TRBJ2-5; D may correspond to TRBD1 or TRBD2 (6 bases each). Trimming shortened V by 2 bases and J by 7 bases, and 20 bases separated the two germline ends. Germline assignment: CDR1 SGHAT and CDR2 FQDESV (reference sequence). The CDR3 is 16 residues long. CDR3 bases: TGTGCCAGCAGCTTAAATCCGGGGGCGCTTGTCGGGACCCAGTACTTC. Its protein is CASSLNPGALVGTQYF.

The genes are TRBV19 and TRBJ2-3, with D unresolved. This CDR3 is 15 amino acids long. CDR1 LNHDA and CDR2 SQIVND come from the germline V gene (reference sequence). V gave up 1 base and J gave up 2 bases, with 10 bases separating them. Here the CDR3 DNA reads TGTGCCAGTAGTATAGTACCAGGAATCACAGATACGCAGTATTTT. It is translated as CASSIVPGITDTQYF.

The genes are TRBV28 and TRBJ1-4; weak D call: TRBD1 (5 bases). The germline V and J ends were trimmed by 2 bases and 4 bases, with 11 bases remaining between them. Per germline, CDR1 MDHEN and CDR2 SYDVKM. The CDR3 extends over 15 amino acids. This CDR3 is CASSLNGAGNEKLFF. In DNA form, the CDR3 reads TGTGCCAGCAGTTTAAATGGGGCGGGTAATGAAAAACTGTTTTTT.

The rearrangement links TRBV5-1 to TRBJ1-6; perhaps TRBD1 as D (5 bases). The CDR3 is 14 residues long. Germline V gene lookup returns CDR1 SGHRS and CDR2 YFSETQ. V shed 2 bases and J shed 10 bases, with 13 bases lying between them. The chain's CDR3 is CASSFDSSGSPLHF. The CDR3 DNA follows: TGCGCCAGCAGCTTTGACAGTTCGGGGTCACCCCTCCACTTT.